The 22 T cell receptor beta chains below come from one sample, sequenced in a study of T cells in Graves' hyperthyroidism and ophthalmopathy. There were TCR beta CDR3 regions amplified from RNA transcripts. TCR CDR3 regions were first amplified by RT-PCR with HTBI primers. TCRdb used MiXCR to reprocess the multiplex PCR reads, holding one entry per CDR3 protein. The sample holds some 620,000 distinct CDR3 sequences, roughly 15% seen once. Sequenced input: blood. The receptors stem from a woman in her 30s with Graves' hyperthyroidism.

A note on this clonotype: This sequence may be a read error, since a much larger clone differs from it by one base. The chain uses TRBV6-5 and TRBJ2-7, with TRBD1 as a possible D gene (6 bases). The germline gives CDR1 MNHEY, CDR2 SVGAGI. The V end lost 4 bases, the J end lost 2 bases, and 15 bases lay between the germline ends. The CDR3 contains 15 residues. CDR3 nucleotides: TGTGCCAGCAGTTTCGCTAGGACAGTTGCCTACGAGCAGTACTTC. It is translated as CASSFARTVAYEQYF.

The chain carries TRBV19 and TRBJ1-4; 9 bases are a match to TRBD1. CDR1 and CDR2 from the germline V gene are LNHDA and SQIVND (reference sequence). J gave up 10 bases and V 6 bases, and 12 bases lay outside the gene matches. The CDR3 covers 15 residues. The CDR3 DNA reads TGTGCCAGTAGCCCTCCCGGGACAGGGAGGCGAAAACTGTTTTTT. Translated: CASSPPGTGRRKLFF. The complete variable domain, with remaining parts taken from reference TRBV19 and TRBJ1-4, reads DGGITQSPKYLFRKEGQNVTLSCEQNLNHDAMYWYRQDPGQGLRLIYYSQIVNDFQKGDIAEGYSVSREKKESFPLTVTSAQKNPTAFYLCASSPPGTGRRKLFFGSGTQLSVL.

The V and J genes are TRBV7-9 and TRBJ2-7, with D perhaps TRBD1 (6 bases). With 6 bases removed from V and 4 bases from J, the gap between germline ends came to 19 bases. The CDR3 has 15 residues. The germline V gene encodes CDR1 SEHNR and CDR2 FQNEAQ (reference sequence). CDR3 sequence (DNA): TGTGCCAGCAGTGTACAGGGCCGCCCAGATTACGAGCAGTACTTC. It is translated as CASSVQGRPDYEQYF.

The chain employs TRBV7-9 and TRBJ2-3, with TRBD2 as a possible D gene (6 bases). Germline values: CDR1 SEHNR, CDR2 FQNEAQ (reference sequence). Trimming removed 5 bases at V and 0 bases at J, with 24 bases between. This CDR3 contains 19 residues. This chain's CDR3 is CASSRPFVGSLGSTDTQYF. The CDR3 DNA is TGTGCCAGCAGCCGGCCTTTCGTCGGGAGCCTGGGGAGCACAGATACGCAGTATTTT. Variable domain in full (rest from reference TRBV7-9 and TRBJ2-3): DTGVSQNPRHKITKRGQNVTFRCDPISEHNRLYWYRQTLGQGPEFLTYFQNEAQLEKSRLLSDRFSAERPKGSFSTLEIQRTEQGDSAMYLCASSRPFVGSLGSTDTQYFGPGTRLTVL.

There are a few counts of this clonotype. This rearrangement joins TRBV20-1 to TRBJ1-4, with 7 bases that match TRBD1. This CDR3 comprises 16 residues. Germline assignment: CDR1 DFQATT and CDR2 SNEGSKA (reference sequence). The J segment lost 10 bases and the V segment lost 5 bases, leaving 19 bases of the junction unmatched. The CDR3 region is CSAQDRTGVPQGKLFF. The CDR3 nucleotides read TGCAGTGCTCAGGACAGAACAGGGGTCCCACAGGGAAAACTGTTTTTT.

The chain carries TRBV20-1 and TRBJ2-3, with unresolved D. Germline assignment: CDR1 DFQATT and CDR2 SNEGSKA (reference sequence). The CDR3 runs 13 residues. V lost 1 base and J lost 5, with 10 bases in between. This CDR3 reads CSARALSRDTQYF. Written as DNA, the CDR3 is TGCAGTGCTAGAGCCTTAAGTAGAGATACGCAGTATTTT.

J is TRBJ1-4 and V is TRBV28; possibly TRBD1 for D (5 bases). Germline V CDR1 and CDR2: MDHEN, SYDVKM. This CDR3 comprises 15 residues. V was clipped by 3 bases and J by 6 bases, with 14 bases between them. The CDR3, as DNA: TGTGCCAGCAGTTTGATCAGCGGGGGAGATGAAAAACTGTTTTTT. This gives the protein CASSLISGGDEKLFF.

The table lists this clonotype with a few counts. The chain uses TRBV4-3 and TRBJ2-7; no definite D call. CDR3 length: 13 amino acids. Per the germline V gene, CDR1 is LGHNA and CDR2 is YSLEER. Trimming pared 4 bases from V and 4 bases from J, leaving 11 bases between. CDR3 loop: CASSLNDKYEQYF. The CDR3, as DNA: TGCGCCAGCAGCCTAAATGACAAGTACGAGCAGTACTTC.

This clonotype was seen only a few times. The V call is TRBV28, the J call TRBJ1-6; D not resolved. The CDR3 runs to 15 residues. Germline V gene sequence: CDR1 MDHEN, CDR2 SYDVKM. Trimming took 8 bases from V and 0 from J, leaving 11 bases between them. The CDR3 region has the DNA TGTGCCAGCGAGGTCCGGAGCTCCTATAATTCACCCCTCCACTTT. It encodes CASEVRSSYNSPLHF.

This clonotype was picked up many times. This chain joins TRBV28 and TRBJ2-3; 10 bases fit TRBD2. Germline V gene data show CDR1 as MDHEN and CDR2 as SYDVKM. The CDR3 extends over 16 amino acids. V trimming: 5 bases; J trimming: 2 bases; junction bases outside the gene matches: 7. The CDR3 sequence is CASSRTSGILTDTQYF. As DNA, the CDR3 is TGTGCCAGCAGTCGGACTAGCGGAATCCTCACAGATACGCAGTATTTT. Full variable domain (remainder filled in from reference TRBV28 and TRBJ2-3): DVKVTQSSRYLVKRTGEKVFLECVQDMDHENMFWYRQDPGLGLRLIYFSYDVKMKEKGDIPEGYSVSREKKERFSLILESASTNQTSMYLCASSRTSGILTDTQYFGPGTRLTVL.

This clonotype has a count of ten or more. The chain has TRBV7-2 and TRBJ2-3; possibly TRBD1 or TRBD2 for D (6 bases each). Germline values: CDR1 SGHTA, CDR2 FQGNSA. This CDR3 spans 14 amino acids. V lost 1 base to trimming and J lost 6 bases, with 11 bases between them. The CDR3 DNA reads TGTGCCAGCAGCTTAGTAGGGGGGAAGGATACGCAGTATTTT. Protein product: CASSLVGGKDTQYF.

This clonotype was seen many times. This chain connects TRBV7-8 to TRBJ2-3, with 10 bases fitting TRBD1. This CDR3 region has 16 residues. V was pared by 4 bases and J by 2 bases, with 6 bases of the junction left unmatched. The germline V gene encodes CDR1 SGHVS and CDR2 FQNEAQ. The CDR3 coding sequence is TGTGCCAGCAGCTCGACAGGGGGCCGCTACACAGATACGCAGTATTTT. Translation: CASSSTGGRYTDTQYF.

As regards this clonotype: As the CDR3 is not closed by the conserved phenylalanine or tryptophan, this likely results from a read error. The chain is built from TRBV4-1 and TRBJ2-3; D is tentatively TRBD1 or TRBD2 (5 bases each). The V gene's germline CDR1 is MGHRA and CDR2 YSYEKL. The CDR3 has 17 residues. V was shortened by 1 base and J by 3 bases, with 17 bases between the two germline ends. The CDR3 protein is CASSQGGSGLVTDTQYL. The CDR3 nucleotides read TGCGCCAGCAGCCAAGGGGGCTCGGGATTAGTGACAGATACGCAGTATCTT.

The CDR3 DNA reads TGTGCCAGCAGTGAAGCCAGGCCCGACACCGGGGAGCTGTTTTTT. Amino acid sequence: CASSEARPDTGELFF. This sequence joins TRBV2 and TRBJ2-2, with unresolved D. Per the germline V gene, CDR1 is SNHLY and CDR2 is FYNNEI. The CDR3 spans 15 residues. Trimming stripped 0 bases from V and 3 bases from J, with 8 bases between.

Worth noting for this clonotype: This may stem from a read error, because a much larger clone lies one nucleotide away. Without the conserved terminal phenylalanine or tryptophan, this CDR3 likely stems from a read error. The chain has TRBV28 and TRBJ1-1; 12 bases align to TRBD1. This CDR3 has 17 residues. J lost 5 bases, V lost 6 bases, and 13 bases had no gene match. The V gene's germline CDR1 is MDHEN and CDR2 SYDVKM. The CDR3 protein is CASSLPGQGAGGTEAFL. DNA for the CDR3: TGTGCCAGCAGCCTACCGGGACAGGGGGCAGGGGGGACTGAAGCTTTCCTT.

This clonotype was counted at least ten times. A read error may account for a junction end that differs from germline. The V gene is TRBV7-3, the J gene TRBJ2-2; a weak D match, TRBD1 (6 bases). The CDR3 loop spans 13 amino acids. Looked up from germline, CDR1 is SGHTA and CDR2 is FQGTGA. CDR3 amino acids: CASSLTGTGELFF. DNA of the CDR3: TGTGCCAGCAGTTTAACAGGGACCGGGGAGCTGTTTTTT.

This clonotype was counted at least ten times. CDR3 DNA: TGCAGTGCCACGGACCTTTACAATGAGCAGTTCTTC. Protein product: CSATDLYNEQFF. The V gene is TRBV20-1, the J gene TRBJ2-1; D is uncertain. This CDR3 comprises 12 residues. Germline V gives CDR1 DFQATT, CDR2 SNEGSKA (reference sequence). The V and J ends lost 6 bases and 4 bases respectively, with 10 bases between them.

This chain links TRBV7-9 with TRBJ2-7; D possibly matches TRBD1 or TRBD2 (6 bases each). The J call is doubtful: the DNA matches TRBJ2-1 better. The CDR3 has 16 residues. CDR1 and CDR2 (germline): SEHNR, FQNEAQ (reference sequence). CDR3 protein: CASSLEAGHRSYEQFF. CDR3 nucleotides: TGTGCCAGCAGCTTAGAGGCGGGACACCGATCCTACGAGCAGTTCTTC.

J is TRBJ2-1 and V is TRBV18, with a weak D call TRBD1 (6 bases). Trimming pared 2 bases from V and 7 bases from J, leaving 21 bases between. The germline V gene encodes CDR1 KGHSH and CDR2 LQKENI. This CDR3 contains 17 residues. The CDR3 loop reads CASSPSQTGYGVNEQFF. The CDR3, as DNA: TGTGCCAGCTCACCATCACAAACAGGGTATGGAGTAAATGAGCAGTTCTTC.

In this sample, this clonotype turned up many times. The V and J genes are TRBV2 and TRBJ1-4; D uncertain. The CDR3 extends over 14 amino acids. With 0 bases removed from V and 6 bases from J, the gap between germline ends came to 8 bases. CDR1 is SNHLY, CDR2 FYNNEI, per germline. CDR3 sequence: CASSEALWDEKLFF. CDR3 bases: TGTGCCAGCAGTGAAGCGTTGTGGGATGAAAAACTGTTTTTT.

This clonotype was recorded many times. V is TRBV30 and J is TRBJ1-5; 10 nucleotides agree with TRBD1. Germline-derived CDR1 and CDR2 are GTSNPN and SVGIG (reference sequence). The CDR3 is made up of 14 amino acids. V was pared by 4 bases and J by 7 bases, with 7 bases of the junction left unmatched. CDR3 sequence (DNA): TGTGCCTGGACCCCGGGACAGGGGATCCAGCCCCAGCATTTT. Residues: CAWTPGQGIQPQHF.

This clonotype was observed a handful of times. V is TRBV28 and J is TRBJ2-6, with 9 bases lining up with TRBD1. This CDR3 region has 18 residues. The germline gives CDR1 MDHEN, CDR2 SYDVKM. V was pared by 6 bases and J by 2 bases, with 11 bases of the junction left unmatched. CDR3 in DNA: TGTGCCAGCAGCCCCTCCGGAACAGGGGGCCCTGGGGCCAACGTCCTGACTTTC. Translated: CASSPSGTGGPGANVLTF.